These 31 T cell receptor beta chains were sequenced from one sample in a study of cytomegalovirus exposure and HLA in healthy donors. This PCR relied on a set of 60 Vbeta primers and 13 Jbeta primers. The protocol was immunoSEQ multiplex PCR, while the TCRdb copy is restricted to in-frame clones and leaves out a portion. The sample holds some 170,000 clones; 75% to 85% are singletons and the top ten take roughly 2%. The sample was PBMCs. These receptors were obtained from a woman aged 25 to 39 in good health and CMV-seronegative.

On this clone: Different DNA sequences within this sample yield the same CDR3. The V gene is TRBV5-6, the J gene TRBJ2-3, with 8 nucleotides matching TRBD2. Germline values: CDR1 SGHDT, CDR2 YYEEEE. J gave up 2 bases and V 5 bases, and 10 bases lay outside the gene matches. This CDR3 has 16 residues. The CDR3 loop is CASRRRGSGVTDTQYF. CDR3 nucleotides: TGTGCCAGCAGACGTCGGGGTAGCGGGGTCACAGATACGCAGTATTTT.

The gene calls are TRBV28 and TRBJ2-3; D might be TRBD1 (5 bases). This CDR3 has 14 residues. Per the germline V gene, CDR1 is MDHEN and CDR2 is SYDVKM. The germline V and J ends were trimmed by 7 bases and 2 bases, with 13 bases remaining between them. The CDR3 DNA sequence: TGTGCCAGCAATCTAGACAGCTTCACAGATACGCAGTATTTT. The encoded protein is CASNLDSFTDTQYF.

V and J are TRBV5-6 and TRBJ2-5; 8 bases are shared with TRBD1. This CDR3 is 16 amino acids long. Trimming removed 1 base from V and 4 bases from J; junction bases left unmatched: 9. CDR1 is SGHDT, CDR2 YYEEEE, per germline. The CDR3, as DNA: TGTGCCAGCAGCTTGCCTTCGACAGGGGTGGTAGAGACCCAGTACTTC. Translated, it gives CASSLPSTGVVETQYF.

The chain carries TRBV9 and TRBJ2-7, with 13 bases matching TRBD2. The CDR3 is made up of 16 amino acids. Germline CDR1 and CDR2: SGDLS and YYNGEE. V dropped 3 bases and J dropped 5; count of bases not matched to a gene: 8. The CDR3 nucleotides are TGTGCCAGCAGCGAGGGGGGACTAGCGGGAAGTGACGAGCAGTACTTC. Translation gives CASSEGGLAGSDEQYF. Full variable domain (outside the CDR3, taken from reference TRBV9 and TRBJ2-7): DSGVTQTPKHLITATGQRVTLRCSPRSGDLSVYWYQQSLDQGLQFLIQYYNGEERAKGNILERFSAQQFPDLHSELNLSSLELGDSALYFCASSEGGLAGSDEQYFGPGTRLTVT.

V and J are TRBV10-3 and TRBJ1-3; D might be TRBD1 (6 bases). Germline lookup yields CDR1 ENHRY and CDR2 SYGVKD. This CDR3 comprises 15 residues. V lost 3 bases to trimming and J lost 4 bases, with 13 bases between them. In DNA, the CDR3 is TGTGCCATCAGTGACCAGCAGGGGACCGGAAACACCATATATTTT. Translating gives CAISDQQGTGNTIYF.

The J gene is TRBJ2-1, the V gene TRBV25-1; 10 bases fit TRBD2. Germline V gene lookup returns CDR1 MGHDK and CDR2 SYGVNS. This CDR3 contains 16 residues. V was pared by 1 base and J by 5 bases, with 5 bases of the junction left unmatched. For the CDR3, the DNA is TGTGCCAGCAGTGAATCGGGTCTAGCGGGGGACAATGAGCAGTTCTTC. This codes for CASSESGLAGDNEQFF.

The rearrangement links TRBV18 to TRBJ1-4; TRBD1 might be the D (6 bases). The CDR3 sequence is 15 residues long. V was clipped by 6 bases and J by 4 bases, with 15 bases between them. Germline V gene data show CDR1 as KGHSH and CDR2 as LQKENI. The CDR3 sequence is CASSLGQPVNEKLFF. CDR3 bases: TGTGCCAGCTCCCTAGGACAGCCGGTTAATGAAAAACTGTTTTTT.

The chain recombines TRBV19 with TRBJ2-3; 11 bases match TRBD2. Germline assignment: CDR1 LNHDA and CDR2 SQIVND (reference sequence). CDR3 size: 16 residues. V shed 7 bases, J shed 4 bases, and the junction held 10 bases outside the gene matches. The CDR3 region is CASTIGLAGGPDTQYF. The DNA for the CDR3 is TGTGCCAGTACCATCGGTCTAGCGGGGGGCCCAGATACGCAGTATTTT. Full variable domain (missing parts from reference TRBV19 and TRBJ2-3): DGGITQSPKYLFRKEGQNVTLSCEQNLNHDAMYWYRQDPGQGLRLIYYSQIVNDFQKGDIAEGYSVSREKKESFPLTVTSAQKNPTAFYLCASTIGLAGGPDTQYFGPGTRLTVL.

The chain couples TRBV5-1 to TRBJ1-5; D remains unclear. V gave up 1 base and J gave up 0 bases, with 11 bases separating them. Germline-derived CDR1 and CDR2 are SGHRS and YFSETQ. CDR3 length: 16 residues. CDR3 amino acids: CASSLPGVYSNQPQHF. The DNA of the CDR3 is TGCGCCAGCAGCTTGCCCGGGGTTTATAGCAATCAGCCCCAGCATTTT.

V usage is TRBV25-1 and J usage is TRBJ2-6; 9 nucleotides match TRBD1. V was clipped by 2 bases and J by 0 bases; unmatched bases: 2. The CDR3 is made up of 17 amino acids. Germline CDR1 and CDR2: MGHDK and SYGVNS. The CDR3, as DNA: TGTGCCAGCAGTGAAGGACAGGGGATCTCTGGGGCCAACGTCCTGACTTTC. Translating it yields CASSEGQGISGANVLTF. The full variable domain, rest sourced from reference TRBV25-1 and TRBJ2-6, is EADIYQTPRYLVIGTGKKITLECSQTMGHDKMYWYQQDPGMELHLIHYSYGVNSTEKGDLSSESTVSRIRTEHFPLTLESARPSHTSQYLCASSEGQGISGANVLTFGAGSRLTVL.

The chain combines TRBV7-2 with TRBJ2-7; 10 nucleotides line up with TRBD1. The CDR3 extends over 17 amino acids. V lost 3 bases to trimming and J lost 0 bases; unmatched junction nucleotides: 8. Germline assignment: CDR1 SGHTA and CDR2 FQGNSA. CDR3 loop: CASSFRTGGPYSYEQYF. DNA of the CDR3: TGTGCCAGCAGCTTCCGGACAGGGGGGCCCTACTCCTACGAGCAGTACTTC.

The chain employs TRBV21-1 and TRBJ1-5; TRBD1 reflects the table's D call only, with no check against the DNA. TRBV21-1 counts as a pseudogene. The CDR3 covers 15 residues. CDR3 residues: CASAPGTGENQPQHF. CDR3 coding DNA: TGTGCCAGCGCCCCCGGGACAGGGGAAAATCAGCCCCAGCATTTT.

J is TRBJ2-1 and V is TRBV6-5; 7 nucleotides align to TRBD1. CDR1 and CDR2 (germline): MNHEY, SVGAGI. The length of the CDR3 is 12 residues. Unmatched junction bases numbered 3, after V lost 5 bases and J lost 8 bases. CDR3: CASSQDRDEQFF. Written as DNA, the CDR3 is TGTGCCAGCAGTCAAGACAGGGATGAGCAGTTCTTC.

V usage is TRBV30 and J usage is TRBJ1-1, with D maybe TRBD1 (5 bases). V shed 2 bases and J shed 5 bases, with 27 bases lying between them. The germline V gene encodes CDR1 GTSNPN and CDR2 SVGIG (reference sequence). The CDR3 runs 18 residues. CDR3 sequence: CAWSSWGWGVARETEAFF. The DNA of the CDR3 is TGTGCCTGGAGTAGTTGGGGTTGGGGGGTGGCGAGAGAGACTGAAGCTTTCTTT.

The rearrangement links TRBV18 to TRBJ1-5; the D gene is possibly TRBD1 (5 bases). Germline CDR1 KGHSH, CDR2 LQKENI. The CDR3 has 13 residues. The germline V and J ends were trimmed by 2 bases and 6 bases, with 8 bases remaining between them. Here the CDR3 DNA reads TGTGCCAGCTCACCAGGACAAGGTCAGCCCCAGCATTTT. Amino acids: CASSPGQGQPQHF.

This chain connects TRBV19 to TRBJ1-1, with 7 bases matching TRBD1. Trimming took 7 bases from V and 3 from J; bases not matched to a gene: 14. The CDR3 spans 16 residues. Germline V gene lookup returns CDR1 LNHDA and CDR2 SQIVND (reference sequence). This CDR3 is CASTPAWGQQYTEAFF. For the CDR3, the DNA is TGTGCCAGTACCCCAGCCTGGGGACAGCAGTACACTGAAGCTTTCTTT. Full variable domain (remainder filled in from reference TRBV19 and TRBJ1-1): DGGITQSPKYLFRKEGQNVTLSCEQNLNHDAMYWYRQDPGQGLRLIYYSQIVNDFQKGDIAEGYSVSREKKESFPLTVTSAQKNPTAFYLCASTPAWGQQYTEAFFGQGTRLTVV.

The chain carries TRBV28 and TRBJ1-2, with D hard to call. The CDR3 totals 15 residues. The V and J ends lost 3 bases and 2 bases respectively, with 13 bases between them. Germline V gene lookup returns CDR1 MDHEN and CDR2 SYDVKM. CDR3 nucleotide sequence: TGTGCCAGCAGTTTGTCTGGCACGCGGAACTATGGCTACACCTTC. Translated, it gives CASSLSGTRNYGYTF.

The CDR3 here is CASSYGLAGETGELFF. In DNA, the CDR3 is TGTGCCAGCAGTTACGGTCTAGCGGGGGAAACCGGGGAGCTGTTTTTT. The J gene is TRBJ2-2, the V gene TRBV6-6; 10 bases agree with TRBD2. This CDR3 region has 16 residues. V lost 2 bases to trimming and J lost 5 bases; unmatched junction nucleotides: 5. CDR1 and CDR2 from the germline V gene are MNHNY and SVGAGI (reference sequence).

This clone was picked up a small number of times. The rearrangement joins TRBV15 to TRBJ2-6, with unresolved D. The V end lost 0 bases, the J end lost 0 bases, and 3 bases lay between the germline ends. The CDR3 has 15 amino acids. CDR1 and CDR2 (germline): LNHNV, YYDKDF (reference sequence). The CDR3, as DNA: TGTGCCACCAGCAGAGACAACTCTGGGGCCAACGTCCTGACTTTC. It codes for CATSRDNSGANVLTF.

As DNA, the CDR3 is TGTGCCAGCAGCCCTCCCGAGGCAACCTACGAGCAGTACTTC. This translates into CASSPPEATYEQYF. The rearrangement joins TRBV7-9 to TRBJ2-5; the D is unclear. The end of the DNA is better explained by TRBJ2-7, so the J call may be wrong. The CDR3 extends over 14 amino acids. Germline V gene lookup returns CDR1 SEHNR and CDR2 FQNEAQ (reference sequence).

The V call is TRBV19, the J call TRBJ2-7; 8 bases match TRBD2. Germline V gives CDR1 LNHDA, CDR2 SQIVND (reference sequence). The V gene end was trimmed by 5 bases and the J gene end by 2 bases; junction bases not matched to a gene: 5. The CDR3 runs to 14 residues. The CDR3 region has the DNA TGTGCCAGTAGTTACAGCGGGAGTACCTACGAGCAGTACTTC. Translating it yields CASSYSGSTYEQYF.

The genes are TRBV11-2 and TRBJ2-2, with D perhaps matching TRBD1 (5 bases). The germline V and J ends were trimmed by 5 bases and 9 bases, with 13 bases remaining between them. This CDR3 comprises 13 residues. CDR1 and CDR2 from the germline V gene are SGHAT and FQNNGV. The CDR3 is CASSDQGYRELFF. The CDR3 DNA sequence: TGTGCCAGCAGCGATCAGGGTTACCGGGAGCTGTTTTTT.

The chain carries TRBV29-1 and TRBJ1-1; D unclear. The CDR3 extends over 14 amino acids. V gave up 7 bases and J gave up 3 bases, with 18 bases separating them. In germline, CDR1 is SQVTM, CDR2 ANQGSEA. CDR3 region: CSANASPADTEAFF. Written as DNA, the CDR3 is TGCAGCGCTAACGCATCTCCGGCGGACACTGAAGCTTTCTTT. Full variable domain (remainder filled in from reference TRBV29-1 and TRBJ1-1): SAVISQKPSRDICQRGTSLTIQCQVDSQVTMMFWYRQQPGQSLTLIATANQGSEATYESGFVIDKFPISRPNLTFSTLTVSNMSPEDSSIYLCSANASPADTEAFFGQGTRLTVV.

The chain employs TRBV10-1 and TRBJ1-6, with D hard to call. Germline V gene data show CDR1 as WNHNN and CDR2 as SYGVQD (reference sequence). The V and J ends lost 2 bases and 3 bases respectively, with 5 bases between them. The CDR3 is 14 amino acids. The CDR3 region is CASSEEGYNSPLHF. The DNA of the CDR3 is TGCGCCAGCAGTGAGGAGGGCTATAATTCACCCCTCCACTTT.

The chain is built from TRBV4-1 and TRBJ2-3; 9 bases are shared with TRBD1. CDR3 length: 16 residues. Germline lookup yields CDR1 MGHRA and CDR2 YSYEKL. J gave up 0 bases and V 4 bases, and 5 bases lay outside the gene matches. The DNA for the CDR3 is TGCGCCAGCAGCCTACAGGGGGCGCCTAGCACAGATACGCAGTATTTT. It yields the protein CASSLQGAPSTDTQYF.

The V gene is TRBV5-5, the J gene TRBJ1-1; D unresolved. Looked up from germline, CDR1 is SGHKS and CDR2 is YYEKEE (reference sequence). The CDR3 is 16 amino acids. V lost 6 bases to trimming and J lost 0 bases, with 18 bases between them. CDR3 nucleotide sequence: TGTGCCAGCACCTCGGCGGTCGGGTACATGAACACTGAAGCTTTCTTT. It translates to CASTSAVGYMNTEAFF.

V is TRBV29-1 and J is TRBJ1-2; TRBD1 matches 7 bases. V dropped 0 bases and J dropped 7; count of bases not matched to a gene: 5. The length of the CDR3 is 13 residues. Germline assignment: CDR1 SQVTM and CDR2 ANQGSEA. The CDR3 region has the DNA TGCAGCGTTGAAGATGAAGGGGGCGGTGGCTACACCTTC. Protein product: CSVEDEGGGGYTF.

The V gene is TRBV6-6, the J gene TRBJ1-6; 7 nucleotides match TRBD1. The CDR3 totals 14 residues. The germline V gene encodes CDR1 MNHNY and CDR2 SVGAGI (reference sequence). The ends lost 5 bases at V and 7 bases at J; junction bases unmatched: 5. CDR3 bases: TGTGCCAGCAGTGAGGACAGGCAGAATTCACCCCTCCACTTT. This gives the protein CASSEDRQNSPLHF.

V and J are TRBV19 and TRBJ2-7; TRBD2 aligns across 11 bases. This CDR3 is 13 amino acids long. Germline V CDR1 and CDR2: LNHDA, SQIVND (reference sequence). J was trimmed by 2 bases and V by 9 bases; bases with no gene match: 3. In DNA form, the CDR3 reads TGTGCCAGCTCACTAGCGGGAGCCTACGAGCAGTACTTC. The encoded protein is CASSLAGAYEQYF.

V and J are TRBV7-2 and TRBJ1-4; 7 nucleotides agree with TRBD1. V gave up 1 base and J gave up 6 bases; unmatched junction bases: 5. The CDR3 has 15 residues. In germline, CDR1 is SGHTA, CDR2 FQGNSA. The DNA of the CDR3 is TGTGCCAGCAGCTTAGAAAAGGGGGCGTATGAAAAACTGTTTTTT. This sequence encodes CASSLEKGAYEKLFF.

The chain joins TRBV19 to TRBJ1-5; D is unclear. V shed 3 bases and J shed 7 bases, with 16 bases lying between them. The CDR3 totals 15 residues. Germline V lookup: CDR1 LNHDA, CDR2 SQIVND (reference sequence). The DNA of the CDR3 is TGTGCCAGTAGTATCGGTACTCCCGCGGGGCAGCCCCAGCATTTT. As protein: CASSIGTPAGQPQHF. Filled out from reference TRBV19 and TRBJ1-5, the complete variable domain reads DGGITQSPKYLFRKEGQNVTLSCEQNLNHDAMYWYRQDPGQGLRLIYYSQIVNDFQKGDIAEGYSVSREKKESFPLTVTSAQKNPTAFYLCASSIGTPAGQPQHFGDGTRLSIL.